Following are 13 T cell receptor beta chains from one sample sequenced in a study of cytomegalovirus exposure and HLA in healthy donors (dated by TCRdb to between 2016 and 2019). The method was the immunoSEQ multiplex PCR assay. A mixture of 60 forward primers for TCR Vbeta segments and 13 reverse primers for TCR Jbeta segments was used in the multiplex PCR. TCRdb carries this immuneACCESS record with in-frame sequences only. Its versions omit some clonotypes, under half of them owing to an unresolved V gene in the studies checked, with the rest unexplained. The sample table shows 110,000 or so clones, and around 81% are seen once. 2% to 2.5% of the sample comes from the top ten. Specimen: PBMCs. The origin of the receptors is a woman aged 35 to 49 in good health and CMV-seronegative.

The genes are TRBV5-6 and TRBJ2-3; D is unresolved. Trimming shortened V by 0 bases and J by 5 bases, and 10 bases separated the two germline ends. Germline V gives CDR1 SGHDT, CDR2 YYEEEE. There are 14 residues in the CDR3. DNA of the CDR3: TGTGCCAGCAGCTTGGCTCTAGATTTAGATACGCAGTATTTT. Translating it yields CASSLALDLDTQYF.

The rearrangement links TRBV18 to TRBJ2-3; 7 bases line up with TRBD1. The CDR3 sequence is 15 residues long. CDR1 is KGHSH, CDR2 LQKENI, per germline. V shed 3 bases and J 0 bases; nucleotides not matched to a gene: 3. CDR3 sequence: CASSPTGISTDTQYF. DNA for the CDR3: TGTGCCAGCTCACCGACAGGGATAAGCACAGATACGCAGTATTTT.

This chain links TRBV7-2 with TRBJ2-1, with a possible D match to TRBD1 (6 bases). Germline V gene sequence: CDR1 SGHTA, CDR2 FQGNSA. CDR3 length equals 13 residues. Trimming removed 6 bases from V and 8 bases from J, with 14 bases in between. The CDR3, as DNA: TGTGCCAGCAGTTGGGGGCTAGGGGATGAGCAGTTCTTC. This encodes CASSWGLGDEQFF.

The chain has TRBV12-5 and TRBJ1-2; D may be TRBD1 (5 bases). This CDR3 spans 12 amino acids. The V and J ends lost 5 bases and 7 bases respectively, with 11 bases between them. Germline assignment: CDR1 LGHNT and CDR2 FRNRAP. This chain's CDR3 is CASGNQGGGYTF. The CDR3 bases are TGTGCTAGTGGTAACCAGGGCGGTGGCTACACCTTC. The variable domain in full, with the rest retrieved from reference TRBV12-5 and TRBJ1-2, is DARVTQTPRHKVTEMGQEVTMRCQPILGHNTVFWYRQTMMQGLELLAYFRNRAPLDDSGMPKDRFSAEMPDATLATLKIQPSEPRDSAVYFCASGNQGGGYTFGSGTRLTVV.

CDR3 in amino acids: CASSLTGYNYGYTF. The CDR3 region has the DNA TGTGCCAGCAGTTTGACAGGGTATAACTATGGCTACACCTTC. The chain employs TRBV28 and TRBJ1-2; 7 nucleotides agree with TRBD1. V lost 3 bases and J lost 1; bases outside the gene matches: 2. Germline CDR1 is MDHEN and CDR2 is SYDVKM. The CDR3 runs to 14 residues.

The V call is TRBV2, the J call TRBJ2-1, with D perhaps TRBD1 (5 bases). V dropped 3 bases and J dropped 5 bases, with 17 bases sitting between them. CDR1 is SNHLY, CDR2 FYNNEI, per germline. This CDR3 has 16 residues. The CDR3 bases are TGTGCCAGCAGTGAGAGGACAAACCCAAGGAACAATGAGCAGTTCTTC. Protein: CASSERTNPRNNEQFF.

The rearrangement joins TRBV19 to TRBJ1-4; TRBD1 matches at 7 bases. The ends lost 5 bases at V and 4 bases at J; junction bases unmatched: 1. The CDR3 totals 13 residues. In germline, CDR1 is LNHDA, CDR2 SQIVND (reference sequence). For the CDR3, the DNA is TGTGCCAGTAGTGGGACAGATAATGAAAAACTGTTTTTT. Amino acids: CASSGTDNEKLFF. Based on the CDR3 plus reference TRBV19 and TRBJ1-4, the full variable domain is DGGITQSPKYLFRKEGQNVTLSCEQNLNHDAMYWYRQDPGQGLRLIYYSQIVNDFQKGDIAEGYSVSREKKESFPLTVTSAQKNPTAFYLCASSGTDNEKLFFGSGTQLSVL.

V usage is TRBV11-2 and J usage is TRBJ2-3, with 15 bases matching TRBD2. CDR1 and CDR2 (germline): SGHAT, FQNNGV. Trimming cost V 5 bases and J 4 bases; bases outside gene matches: 10. The CDR3 length is 18 residues. The CDR3 nucleotides read TGTGCCAGCAGCATCACCGGGACTAGCGGGAGGTGGGCAGATACGCAGTATTTT. Residues: CASSITGTSGRWADTQYF.

V usage is TRBV7-3 and J usage is TRBJ1-1, with 8 bases that match TRBD1. Trimming cost V 4 bases and J 5 bases; bases outside gene matches: 6. The CDR3 runs 14 residues. Germline V gene data show CDR1 as SGHTA and CDR2 as FQGTGA. CDR3: CASSSDRGGTEAFF. In DNA, the CDR3 is TGTGCCAGCAGCTCTGACAGGGGAGGAACTGAAGCTTTCTTT.

This clone is a singleton in its sample. The V and J genes are TRBV5-1 and TRBJ2-7; tentative D call: TRBD2 (5 bases). V dropped 0 bases and J dropped 2 bases, with 9 bases sitting between them. The CDR3 covers 14 residues. Germline assignment: CDR1 SGHRS and CDR2 YFSETQ. The CDR3 coding sequence is TGCGCCAGCAGCTTGGTGTACGGGACCTACGAGCAGTACTTC. This translates into CASSLVYGTYEQYF.

V and J are TRBV10-3 and TRBJ2-3; maybe TRBD1 (5 bases). Trimming removed 4 bases from V and 3 bases from J, with 8 bases in between. The length of the CDR3 is 13 residues. CDR1 and CDR2 from the germline V gene are ENHRY and SYGVKD. As DNA, the CDR3 is TGTGCCATCAGTGCCCAGGGAACAGATACGCAGTATTTT. Translation: CAISAQGTDTQYF.

The chain is built from TRBV28 and TRBJ2-5; TRBD2 matches at 10 bases. V dropped 4 bases and J dropped 4; count of bases not matched to a gene: 9. CDR3 length: 16 amino acids. Germline CDR1 reads MDHEN; CDR2 reads SYDVKM. The CDR3 sequence is CASSWGLAGARETQYF. The CDR3 bases are TGTGCCAGCAGTTGGGGCCTAGCGGGAGCACGAGAGACCCAGTACTTC.

The gene calls are TRBV29-1 and TRBJ1-1; 8 nucleotides align to TRBD1. Germline V CDR1 and CDR2: SQVTM, ANQGSEA. The CDR3 extends over 14 amino acids. Unmatched junction bases numbered 3, after V lost 3 bases and J lost 0 bases. CDR3 sequence reads: CSVEGQAMNTEAFF. CDR3 DNA: TGCAGCGTTGAGGGACAGGCAATGAACACTGAAGCTTTCTTT.